The 23 T cell receptor beta chains below come from one sample, sequenced in a study of blood T cell repertoires in COVID-19. TCRdb keeps only in-frame clones here, not all; method: immunoSEQ multiplex PCR. The sample comprises approximately 68,000 clones, 82% of which are singletons, and approximately 16% rests with the top ten. Material for sequencing was peripheral blood. All receptors come from a man aged 80 or over with active COVID-19.

This sequence joins TRBV6-5 and TRBJ2-5, with 8 positions matching TRBD2. V lost 0 bases and J lost 9; bases outside the gene matches: 9. Germline loops: CDR1 MNHEY, CDR2 SVGAGI. The CDR3 spans 15 residues. The CDR3 here is CASSYSGSGVWAQYF. CDR3 bases: TGTGCCAGCAGTTACTCGGGTAGCGGGGTCTGGGCCCAGTACTTC.

Notes on this clone: Other DNA sequences within the sample encode an identical CDR3. The chain carries TRBV25-1 and TRBJ1-1; tentatively, D is TRBD1 (6 bases). Trimming stripped 1 base from V and 8 bases from J, with 8 bases between. The CDR3 extends over 12 amino acids. From germline, CDR1 is MGHDK and CDR2 SYGVNS. In DNA, the CDR3 is TGTGCCAGCAGTGAATGGACAGAGGAAGCTTTCTTT. Residues: CASSEWTEEAFF. The full variable domain, its missing parts supplied by reference TRBV25-1 and TRBJ1-1, is EADIYQTPRYLVIGTGKKITLECSQTMGHDKMYWYQQDPGMELHLIHYSYGVNSTEKGDLSSESTVSRIRTEHFPLTLESARPSHTSQYLCASSEWTEEAFFGQGTRLTVV.

The chain joins TRBV12-3 or TRBV12-4 to TRBJ2-5; perhaps TRBD1 as D (5 bases). V lost 3 bases to trimming and J lost 4 bases, with 6 bases between them. The CDR3 has 12 amino acids. CDR3 region: CASSLGPETQYF. The CDR3 nucleotides read TGTGCCAGCAGTTTGGGGCCAGAGACCCAGTACTTC.

This rearrangement joins TRBV18 to TRBJ2-5; 12 nucleotides match TRBD1. There are 20 residues in the CDR3. Losses at the gene ends were 1 base for V and 0 bases for J; bases not matched to a gene: 12. Germline V gene lookup returns CDR1 KGHSH and CDR2 LQKENI. The CDR3 is CASSPLSSPGTGGDQETQYF. The CDR3 DNA sequence: TGTGCCAGCTCACCACTCTCGTCCCCCGGGACAGGGGGCGACCAAGAGACCCAGTACTTC.

Ten or more counts support this clone. The chain has TRBV6-5 and TRBJ1-6, with D maybe TRBD1 (6 bases). CDR3 length: 13 residues. Per the germline V gene, CDR1 is MNHEY and CDR2 is SVGAGI. The V end lost 10 bases, the J end lost 8 bases, and 15 bases lay between the germline ends. CDR3 coding DNA: TGTGCCACCCGGCGGGGGCGAGATTCACCCCTCCACTTT. Its protein product is CATRRGRDSPLHF.

The chain carries TRBV7-2 and TRBJ1-4; TRBD1 is a possible D gene (6 bases). This CDR3 is 15 amino acids long. Deletions cut 4 bases from V and 2 bases from J, with 11 bases between. Germline V CDR1 and CDR2: SGHTA, FQGNSA. CDR3 bases: TGTGCCAGCAGCTCAAACAGGGCGACTAATGAAAAACTGTTTTTT. It translates to CASSSNRATNEKLFF.

The J gene is TRBJ2-1, the V gene TRBV5-8, with D perhaps TRBD2 (5 bases). This CDR3 has 15 residues. V was trimmed by 5 bases and J by 6 bases, leaving 18 bases between them. The germline V gene has CDR1 SGHTS and CDR2 YDEGEE. CDR3 DNA: TGTGCCAGCAGTCGCGGACGCTGGGGAGCCAATGAGCAGTTCTTC. Its protein product is CASSRGRWGANEQFF.

This sequence joins TRBV7-8 and TRBJ2-1, with 7 bases identical to TRBD1. The germline V gene encodes CDR1 SGHVS and CDR2 FQNEAQ. CDR3 size: 13 residues. The V segment lost 5 bases and the J segment 6 bases; nucleotides outside the gene matches: 4. CDR3 DNA: TGTGCCAGCAGCATGGGACAGTTCAATGAGCAGTTCTTC. Translated, it gives CASSMGQFNEQFF.

The V and J genes are TRBV7-2 and TRBJ1-2; D gene unclear. Between the trimmed V and J ends, which lost 1 base and 5 bases, there was a span of 11 bases. The CDR3 is 14 amino acids. Germline V CDR1 and CDR2: SGHTA, FQGNSA. For the CDR3, the DNA is TGTGCCAGCAGCTTAGAATCGGGAGAGTATGGCTACACCTTC. Encoded protein: CASSLESGEYGYTF.

The chain employs TRBV6-2 or TRBV6-3 and TRBJ2-7; 7 bases agree with TRBD2. The CDR3 consists of 15 residues. The germline V gene encodes CDR1 MNHEY and CDR2 SVGEGT. V shed 2 bases and J 4 bases; nucleotides not matched to a gene: 8. The CDR3 reads CASSYPAGGGYEQYF. The DNA of the CDR3 is TGTGCCAGCAGTTACCCCGCCGGGGGAGGGTACGAGCAGTACTTC.

The rearrangement uses TRBV5-4 and TRBJ1-1; a weak D match, TRBD1 (6 bases). Germline assignment: CDR1 SGHNT and CDR2 YYREEE (reference sequence). V was clipped by 6 bases and J by 7 bases, with 19 bases between them. This CDR3 contains 14 residues. CDR3 coding DNA: TGTGCCAGCACCCACGGAGGGGGGGGATTTGAAGCTTTCTTT. Translation gives CASTHGGGGFEAFF.

The genes are TRBV3-1 (or the pseudogene TRBV3-2) and TRBJ2-4; 10 bases map to TRBD2. CDR1 is LGHDT, CDR2 YNNKEL, per germline (reference sequence). This CDR3 region has 21 residues. The trim removed 4 bases at V and 0 bases at J, leaving 18 bases unmatched. CDR3 in amino acids: CASSPGTSVVGKTLAKNIQYF. As DNA, the CDR3 is TGTGCCAGCAGCCCTGGGACTAGCGTAGTTGGGAAAACCTTAGCCAAAAACATTCAGTACTTC.

This chain uses TRBV24-1 with TRBJ1-2, with D possibly matching TRBD1 (5 bases). Trimming shortened V by 3 bases and J by 7 bases, and 17 bases separated the two germline ends. Germline V gene lookup returns CDR1 KGHDR and CDR2 SFDVKD. CDR3 length equals 15 residues. This CDR3 reads CATSDDTVGVSGYTF. The CDR3, as DNA: TGTGCCACCAGTGATGATACAGTAGGGGTTAGTGGCTACACCTTC.

J is TRBJ2-7 and V is TRBV5-4; 9 bases fit TRBD2. V trimming: 4 bases; J trimming: 5 bases; junction bases outside the gene matches: 10. CDR3 length: 15 amino acids. The germline gives CDR1 SGHNT, CDR2 YYREEE (reference sequence). The CDR3 coding sequence is TGTGCCAGCAGCCATGGAGTTGCTAGCGGGGACGAGCAGTACTTC. Residues: CASSHGVASGDEQYF.

V and J are TRBV5-1 and TRBJ2-1, with no clear D. The CDR3 has 15 amino acids. V shed 2 bases and J shed 0 bases, with 9 bases lying between them. Germline CDR1 is SGHRS and CDR2 is YFSETQ. Here the CDR3 DNA reads TGCGCCAGCAGCTTCGGTGCTAGCTCCTACAATGAGCAGTTCTTC. Its translation: CASSFGASSYNEQFF.

V usage is TRBV7-2 and J usage is TRBJ2-3; the D gene is possibly TRBD1 (7 bases). With 3 bases removed from V and 3 bases from J, the gap between germline ends came to 13 bases. This CDR3 has 15 amino acids. Per germline, CDR1 SGHTA and CDR2 FQGNSA. As DNA, the CDR3 is TGTGCCAGCAGCTTGACTAGGGGGCGGACAGATACGCAGTATTTT. It specifies CASSLTRGRTDTQYF.

Turning to this clone: As the CDR3 is not closed by the conserved phenylalanine or tryptophan, this likely results from a read error. The DNA is left out, because the CDR3 cannot be placed on it with certainty; the CDR3 is given as TCRdb lists it. This chain uses TRBV6-5 with TRBJ1-1; the DNA was not compared with TRBD1, the D call given in the table. Germline values: CDR1 MNHEY, CDR2 SVGAGI. The CDR3 length equals 14 residues, ends included. The CDR3 loop is CASSLIDRAAKRIV.

The chain combines TRBV18 with TRBJ1-2; a weak D match, TRBD1 (5 bases). The ends were cut back, 3 bases at V and 2 bases at J, with 7 bases in the middle. The CDR3 is made up of 13 amino acids. Germline V gene data show CDR1 as KGHSH and CDR2 as LQKENI. The CDR3 coding sequence is TGTGCCAGCTCACCCGGACAAAACTATGGCTACACCTTC. Its protein product is CASSPGQNYGYTF. Looking up the rest from reference TRBV18 and TRBJ1-2 gives the full variable domain: NAGVMQNPRHLVRRRGQEARLRCSPMKGHSHVYWYRQLPEEGLKFMVYLQKENIIDESGMPKERFSAEFPKEGPSILRIQQVVRGDSAAYFCASSPGQNYGYTFGSGTRLTVV.

This clone has only a few counts. The V call is TRBV7-2, the J call TRBJ1-5; D gene ambiguous. The V gene's germline CDR1 is SGHTA and CDR2 FQGNSA. The CDR3 sequence is 16 residues long. V lost 2 bases to trimming and J lost 0 bases, with 11 bases between them. As DNA, the CDR3 is TGTGCCAGCAGCTTAATGTATTCCAGTAGCAATCAGCCCCAGCATTTT. Its protein product is CASSLMYSSSNQPQHF. Together with reference TRBV7-2 and TRBJ1-5, the CDR3 gives the full variable domain: GAGVSQSPSNKVTEKGKDVELRCDPISGHTALYWYRQSLGQGLEFLIYFQGNSAPDKSGLPSDRFSAERTGGSVSTLTIQRTQQEDSAVYLCASSLMYSSSNQPQHFGDGTRLSIL.

V usage is TRBV3-1 (or the pseudogene TRBV3-2) and J usage is TRBJ1-4; 7 nucleotides match TRBD1. The germline V gene encodes CDR1 LGHDT and CDR2 YNNKEL (reference sequence). V shed 3 bases and J 2 bases; nucleotides not matched to a gene: 3. CDR3 length: 15 residues. The CDR3 here is CASSHRRGTNEKLFF. Here the CDR3 DNA reads TGTGCCAGCAGCCATCGCAGGGGGACTAATGAAAAACTGTTTTTT.

CDR3 sequence: CASRTGTGVPSGANVLTF. The CDR3 coding sequence is TGTGCCAGTAGAACCGGGACAGGGGTTCCCTCTGGGGCCAACGTCCTGACTTTC. The chain combines TRBV19 with TRBJ2-6; 10 bases are shared with TRBD1. The germline CDR1 and CDR2 sequences are LNHDA and SQIVND (reference sequence). The CDR3 runs 18 residues. Trimming cost V 6 bases and J 0 bases; bases outside gene matches: 8.

The V call is TRBV2, the J call TRBJ1-6; tentatively, D is TRBD1 (6 bases). V lost 6 bases to trimming and J lost 5 bases, with 14 bases between them. CDR3 length: 15 residues. CDR1 is SNHLY, CDR2 FYNNEI, per germline. The CDR3, as DNA: TGTGCCAGCAGGGGAGAGCAGGGGAATAATTCACCCCTCCACTTT. Its protein is CASRGEQGNNSPLHF.

CDR3 sequence reads: CASSEDRGLYEQYF. In DNA, the CDR3 is TGTGCCAGCAGTGAGGACAGGGGGTTATACGAGCAGTACTTC. V and J are TRBV2 and TRBJ2-7, with TRBD1 identical over 10 bases. The CDR3 spans 14 residues. V shed 3 bases, J shed 4 bases, and the junction held 3 bases outside the gene matches. Germline lookup yields CDR1 SNHLY and CDR2 FYNNEI. Using reference TRBV2 and TRBJ2-7 for the parts outside the CDR3, the full variable domain is EPEVTQTPSHQVTQMGQEVILRCVPISNHLYFYWYRQILGQKVEFLVSFYNNEISEKSEIFDDQFSVERPDGSNFTLKIRSTKLEDSAMYFCASSEDRGLYEQYFGPGTRLTVT.